This T cell receptor (beta chain) emerged from a study of blood T cell repertoires in COVID-19. Study in general: T cells, B-cell-depleted T cells, or PBMCs provided the cDNA or gDNA that served as material.

V was clipped by 10 bases and J by 4 bases, with 16 bases between them. Germline CDR1 is MNHEY and CDR2 is SVGAGI. The CDR3 length is 13 residues. As processed by the authors: The authors estimated nucleated cell counts from reference gene primer amplification. The assay was immunoSEQ multiplex PCR, and TCRdb's table has in-frame clones only and misses some. The D gene and trimming were derived from the DNA, and the V and J assignments and clone size from that table. The sample includes roughly 250,000 clones, around three quarters of them seen just once. The chain has TRBV6-5 and TRBJ2-5; D perhaps matches TRBD1 (6 bases). Sequences were obtained from peripheral blood. This TCR was recovered from a woman of 80 years or more with acute or convalescent COVID-19. CDR3: CATQPTGLETQYF. The CDR3 DNA reads as TGTGCCACTCAACCCACAGGGTTAGAGACCCAGTACTTC.